Reported below is one TCR beta chain. This record belongs to a study of blood T cell repertoires in COVID-19. Study-level information: Samples of COVID-19 (acute and convalescent) were obtained from the United States, Italy and Spain. PBMCs, B-cell-depleted T cells, or T cells provided the cDNA or gDNA that made up the material.

Per the study methods: By means of reference gene primer amplification, nucleated cell counts were estimated. The repertoire was sequenced with immunoSEQ multiplex PCR; TCRdb's copy has only in-frame clones and lacks some. The V and J calls and clone size are taken from that table; D and trimming were inferred from the DNA. This repertoire shows approximately 260,000 clones, more than 65% found once; its top ten account for approximately 4%. Sequencing was performed on peripheral blood. This sequence originates from a woman aged 40-49 years with active or convalescent COVID-19.

CDR3 protein: CASSIPPGGKEKLFF. The CDR3 DNA is TGTGCCAGTAGTATCCCGCCAGGGGGCAAGGAAAAACTGTTTTTT. This rearrangement joins TRBV19 to TRBJ1-4; 8 bases map to TRBD1. Looked up from germline, CDR1 is LNHDA and CDR2 is SQIVND (reference sequence). This CDR3 contains 15 residues. J was trimmed by 8 bases and V by 3 bases; bases with no gene match: 8.